A single sample is the source of the 5 T cell receptor beta chains below, sequenced in a study of cytomegalovirus exposure and HLA in healthy donors. It was with 60 Vbeta and 13 Jbeta primers that the PCR ran. The data were produced by immunoSEQ multiplex PCR, yet TCRdb's version contains in-frame clones alone and is incomplete. The table includes about 120,000 clones, around 77% detected once. Sequencing was carried out using PBMCs. The origin of the receptors is a man aged 50 to 59 in good health and CMV-seropositive.

The rearrangement links TRBV5-1 to TRBJ2-5; 15 positions match TRBD2. Germline V gene lookup returns CDR1 SGHRS and CDR2 YFSETQ. The CDR3 is 17 amino acids. V was clipped by 4 bases and J by 3 bases; unmatched bases: 7. Here the CDR3 reads CASSPEGLAGGKETQYF. Here the CDR3 DNA reads TGCGCCAGCAGCCCGGAGGGACTAGCGGGAGGAAAAGAGACCCAGTACTTC.

V and J are TRBV19 and TRBJ2-1; a weak D match, TRBD2 (6 bases). Trimming pared 10 bases from V and 0 bases from J, leaving 13 bases between. The CDR3 is made up of 14 amino acids. Germline V gene sequence: CDR1 LNHDA, CDR2 SQIVND (reference sequence). The CDR3 spells CATRDLSSYNEQFF. In nucleotides, the CDR3 is TGTGCCACCCGGGACTTAAGCTCCTACAATGAGCAGTTCTTC.

This clone was counted once. The gene calls are TRBV7-2 and TRBJ2-5; D ambiguous. Germline CDR1 SGHTA, CDR2 FQGNSA. V lost 4 bases and J 5 bases, leaving 17 bases between the germline ends. The CDR3 extends over 15 amino acids. This CDR3 reads CASSSPDTYGETQYF. The CDR3, as DNA: TGTGCCAGCAGCTCTCCTGACACATATGGGGAGACCCAGTACTTC.

The rearrangement links TRBV5-1 to TRBJ1-3, with 8 bases fitting TRBD1. V lost 0 bases to trimming and J lost 2 bases; unmatched junction nucleotides: 4. The CDR3 is 16 residues long. The germline V gene encodes CDR1 SGHRS and CDR2 YFSETQ. The CDR3: CASSLDAGGTGNTIYF. CDR3 nucleotide sequence: TGCGCCAGCAGCTTGGATGCAGGGGGCACTGGAAACACCATATATTTT.

The chain recombines TRBV18 with TRBJ1-6; D unclear. The V gene's germline CDR1 is KGHSH and CDR2 LQKENI. This CDR3 region has 13 residues. Trimming left V 3 bases short and J 14 bases short, with 14 bases between. The CDR3 coding sequence is TGTGCCAGCTCACCGCCCTTCCGCGGGTCCCTCCACTTT. It translates to CASSPPFRGSLHF.